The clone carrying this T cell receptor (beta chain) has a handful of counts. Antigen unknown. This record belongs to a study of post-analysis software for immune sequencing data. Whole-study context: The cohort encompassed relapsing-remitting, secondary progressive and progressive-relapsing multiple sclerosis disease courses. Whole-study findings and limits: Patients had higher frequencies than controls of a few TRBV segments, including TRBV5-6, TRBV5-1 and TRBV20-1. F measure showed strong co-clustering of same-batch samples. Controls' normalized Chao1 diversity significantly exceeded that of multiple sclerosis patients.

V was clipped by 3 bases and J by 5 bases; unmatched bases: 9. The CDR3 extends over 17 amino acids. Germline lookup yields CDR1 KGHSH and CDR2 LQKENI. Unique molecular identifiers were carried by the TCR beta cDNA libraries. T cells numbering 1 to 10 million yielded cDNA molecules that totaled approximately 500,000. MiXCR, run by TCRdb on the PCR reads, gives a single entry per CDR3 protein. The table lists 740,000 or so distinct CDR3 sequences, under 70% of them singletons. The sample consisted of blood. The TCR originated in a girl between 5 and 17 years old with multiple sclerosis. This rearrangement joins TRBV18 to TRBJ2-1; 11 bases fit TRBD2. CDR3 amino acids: CASSPGTSGTRNNEQFF. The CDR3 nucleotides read TGTGCCAGCTCACCCGGGACTAGCGGAACACGCAACAATGAGCAGTTCTTC.